This TCR beta chain came from a study of Tregs in tolerant kidney transplant recipients. At the level of the study: Sorting used antibodies to exclude donor cells. General observations from the study: This study did not directly address biological reproducibility.

The V gene end was trimmed by 6 bases and the J gene end by 4 bases; junction bases not matched to a gene: 13. Germline-derived CDR1 and CDR2 are SGHVS and FNYEAQ. This CDR3 is built from 16 residues. Produced via immunoSEQ multiplex PCR; TCRdb's table is partial and in-frame only. The sample lists tens of thousands of clones; 95% to 96% were seen once. Concerning this clone itself: What it recognizes is unknown.

The genes are TRBV7-6 and TRBJ2-7; TRBD1 agrees at 9 bases. The clonotype originates from a human donor in good health. Sequencing was done on a sample of Tregs from blood cultured with allogeneic cells. This CDR3 reads CASSPKAGQGIYEQYF. The CDR3 region has the DNA TGTGCCAGCAGTCCCAAAGCGGGACAGGGAATATACGAGCAGTACTTC.